This entry is about one T cell receptor (beta chain). Antigen specificity is unknown. Only in-frame clones appear in the TCRdb table, and some are missing; sequencing was by immunoSEQ multiplex PCR. The sample consists of around 83,000 clones, 80% of them appearing once. The CDR3 sequence is 12 residues long. Trimming removed 4 bases at V and 5 bases at J, with 9 bases between. Germline V gene data show CDR1 as MGHDK and CDR2 as SYGVNS. The data are from a study of T cells in localized non-small cell lung cancer. Notes on the study in general: It remains possible that heterogeneity exists, since only one tumor region was sequenced. Higher T cell density in the blood was associated with longer overall survival, whereas higher adjacent-lung clonality associated with shorter survival.

The V and J genes are TRBV25-1 and TRBJ2-7, with no clear D. The input for sequencing was PBMCs, taken before any cancer treatment. The source of this sequence is a man aged 35 to 69 with stage II squamous cell lung carcinoma. The CDR3 protein is CASSGEAHEQYF. In DNA, the CDR3 is TGTGCCAGCAGTGGGGAAGCCCACGAGCAGTACTTC.